Included here is one TCR beta chain sequence, with context. Original handling: Reference gene primers were amplified, and this amplification served to estimate nucleated cell counts. Sequenced by immunoSEQ multiplex PCR; TCRdb stores in-frame clones only, minus some. V and J calls and clone size are given by that table; D and trimming were obtained from the DNA. In the table there are over 400,000 clones, roughly nine tenths of which are singletons. The data are from a study of blood T cell repertoires in COVID-19. Study context: The United States, Italy and Spain supplied acute and convalescent COVID-19 samples. Nucleic acid was either cDNA or gDNA, and it came from T cells, B-cell-depleted T cells, or PBMCs.

Enrollment of patients from Seattle took place during active infection, with longitudinal follow-up. CDR1 is LNHDA, CDR2 SQIVND, per germline (reference sequence). V lost 1 base and J lost 8, with 11 bases in between. The CDR3 consists of 13 residues. The clonotype was recovered from a woman aged 50 to 60 with COVID-19, enrolled during active disease. The source material was peripheral blood. This chain links TRBV19 with TRBJ1-2, with a possible D match to TRBD1 (5 bases). For the CDR3, the DNA is TGTGCCAGTAGTATAGCTGCAGGGAACGGCTACACCTTC. Amino acid sequence: CASSIAAGNGYTF.